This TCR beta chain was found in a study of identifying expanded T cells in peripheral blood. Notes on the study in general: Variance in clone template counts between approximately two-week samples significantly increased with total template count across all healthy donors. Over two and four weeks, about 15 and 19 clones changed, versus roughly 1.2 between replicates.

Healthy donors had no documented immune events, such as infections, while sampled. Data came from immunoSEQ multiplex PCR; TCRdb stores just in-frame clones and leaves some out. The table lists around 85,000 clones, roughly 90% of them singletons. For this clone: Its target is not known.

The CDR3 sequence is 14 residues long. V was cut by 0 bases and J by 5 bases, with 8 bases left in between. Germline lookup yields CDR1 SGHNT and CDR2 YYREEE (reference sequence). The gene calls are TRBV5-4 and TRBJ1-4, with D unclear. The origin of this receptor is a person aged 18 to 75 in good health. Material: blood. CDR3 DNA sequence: TGTGCCAGCAGCTTGGGGCAGAACAATGAAAAACTGTTTTTT. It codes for CASSLGQNNEKLFF.